This TCR beta chain appears in the sequencing data of a study of T cells after yellow fever vaccination. About the study: Fractions with few cells were prepared using SMART-Seq v4 Ultra Low Input.

About this clonotype: Its antigen is currently unknown.

The length of the CDR3 is 13 residues. Trimming left V 5 bases short and J 3 bases short, with 13 bases between. Germline assignment: CDR1 DFQATT and CDR2 SNEGSKA (reference sequence). Universal primer sites and UMIs were introduced during 5'RACE template-switching synthesis of TCR cDNA. Each CDR3 protein is one row after TCRdb ran MiXCR on the 5' RACE reads. Of hundreds of thousands of distinct CDR3 sequences in the sample, roughly 8.7% were seen once. Study-wide results and limits: Re-detected after boosting: most primary clones, 96% of CD4 and 88% of CD8.

The source is a man aged 18 to 30 who received the YFV17D yellow fever vaccine. The chain recombines TRBV20-1 with TRBJ1-1, with D hard to call. Material: CD4+ T cells sorted from PBMCs, obtained 5 days after the yellow fever booster vaccination. CDR3 nucleotide sequence: TGCAGTGCTGCCCCAGGAGGCGACACTGAAGCTTTCTTT. It specifies CSAAPGGDTEAFF.